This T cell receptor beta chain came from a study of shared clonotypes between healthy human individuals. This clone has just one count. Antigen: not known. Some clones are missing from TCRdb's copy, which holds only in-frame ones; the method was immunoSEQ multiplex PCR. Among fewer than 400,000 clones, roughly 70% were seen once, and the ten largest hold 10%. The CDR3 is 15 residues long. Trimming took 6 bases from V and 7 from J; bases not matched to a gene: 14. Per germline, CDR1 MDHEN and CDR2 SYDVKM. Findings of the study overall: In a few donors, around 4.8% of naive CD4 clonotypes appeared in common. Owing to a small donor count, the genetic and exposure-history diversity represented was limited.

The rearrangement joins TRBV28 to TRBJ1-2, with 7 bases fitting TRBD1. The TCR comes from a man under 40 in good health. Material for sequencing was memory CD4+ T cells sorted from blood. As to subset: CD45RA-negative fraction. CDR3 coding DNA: TGTGCCAGCAGACCTGGGGACAGAAAACCCGGTGGCTACACCTTC. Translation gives CASRPGDRKPGGYTF.